Listed below are T cell receptor beta chains from one sample, sequenced in a study of CD8 T cells in Susac syndrome. TCRdb processed the immunoSEQ multiplex PCR reads anew with MiXCR; each CDR3 protein has one entry. The table includes about 100,000 distinct CDR3 sequences, 95% detected once. The sequencing sample was made of CD8+ T cells from PBMCs. The source is a human donor with Susac syndrome. Each CDR3 is given with its conserved first and last residue. The D gene is left open where the match is weak.

TGCAGTTCTCTAGGTCAGGGACAGCTCAATCAGCCCCAGCATTTT,CSSLGQGQLNQPQHF,TRBD1,TRBJ1-5,TRBV20-1
TGTGCCAGCAGTGAAGCGAGGGGGATACCACCTTCCTACAATGAGCAGTTCTTC,CASSEARGIPPSYNEQFF,.,TRBJ2-1,TRBV2
TGTGCCAGCAGTCGGGGAGCCGAAGCCTACGAGCAGTACTTC,CASSRGAEAYEQYF,.,TRBJ2-7,TRBV6-6
TGTGCCAGCTCACCCACAGGGAGCACAGATACGCAGTATTTT,CASSPTGSTDTQYF,.,TRBJ2-3,TRBV18
TGTGCCAGCAGCCTGTCGAGGGGGACAGGGAGTAGCGAGCAGTACTTC,CASSLSRGTGSSEQYF,TRBD1,TRBJ2-7,TRBV7-2
TGTGCCAGCAGCTCCCCCTCCCGGGACACCAAGACCCAGTACTTC,CASSSPSRDTKTQYF,.,TRBJ2-5,TRBV11-2
TGTGCCACTCAAGAGACTAGCGTTTACAATGAGCAGTTCTTC,CATQETSVYNEQFF,TRBD2,TRBJ2-1,TRBV7-2
TGTGCCAGCAGGCAGGGGGTAGAAGAGACCCAGTACTTC,CASRQGVEETQYF,TRBD1,TRBJ2-5,TRBV12-3/TRBV12-4
TGCAGTGCTAGAGACCGGGACAGGGAGCCTGAGCAGTTCTTC,CSARDRDREPEQFF,TRBD1,TRBJ2-1,TRBV20-1
TGCGCCAGCAGCCAAGATGGCAAAGGCTACGAGCAGTACTTC,CASSQDGKGYEQYF,.,TRBJ2-7,TRBV4-1
TGCGCCAGCAGTGCGGACAGAATGGGTGTTGGCTACACCTTC,CASSADRMGVGYTF,.,TRBJ1-2,TRBV10-2
TGCAGCGTTGTGACTAATTATGGCTACACCTTC,CSVVTNYGYTF,.,TRBJ1-2,TRBV29-1
TGTGCCAGCAGTGAACCCCCCGGAACGCAGTATTTT,CASSEPPGTQYF,.,TRBJ2-3,TRBV25-1